A single sample is the source of the 13 T cell receptor beta chains below, sequenced in a study of blood T cell repertoires in COVID-19. Clones were read by immunoSEQ multiplex PCR, and TCRdb kept only the in-frame ones, dropping some. The data hold approximately 190,000 clones, with about 85% observed a single time. Material for sequencing was peripheral blood. Receptors originate from a human donor in a cohort sampled during active COVID-19.

The chain carries TRBV5-4 and TRBJ2-5, with D possibly matching TRBD2 (6 bases). CDR1 and CDR2 from the germline V gene are SGHNT and YYREEE (reference sequence). The germline V and J ends were trimmed by 3 bases and 5 bases, with 11 bases remaining between them. CDR3 length: 13 residues. The CDR3 DNA reads as TGTGCCAGCAGCTCGGAGGGGTGGGAGACCCAGTACTTC. Translation: CASSSEGWETQYF.

The gene calls are TRBV3-1 (or the pseudogene TRBV3-2) and TRBJ2-1; TRBD2 aligns across 9 bases. V lost 0 bases to trimming and J lost 9 bases; unmatched junction nucleotides: 12. Per germline, CDR1 LGHDT and CDR2 YNNKEL (reference sequence). The length of the CDR3 is 17 residues. The CDR3 region has the DNA TGTGCCAGCAGCCAAGAACTACTAGCGGGTAGTCCACTTGAGCAGTTCTTC. Protein sequence: CASSQELLAGSPLEQFF.

The V call is TRBV30, the J call TRBJ1-4; D unresolved. Germline lookup yields CDR1 GTSNPN and CDR2 SVGIG (reference sequence). There are 12 residues in the CDR3. V lost 2 bases, J lost 4 bases, and 5 bases lay in between. CDR3 in amino acids: CAWSTVNEKLFF. The CDR3, as DNA: TGTGCCTGGAGTACGGTTAATGAAAAACTGTTTTTT. The variable domain in full, completed from reference TRBV30 and TRBJ1-4, reads SQTIHQWPATLVQPVGSPLSLECTVEGTSNPNLYWYRQAAGRGLQLLFYSVGIGQISSEVPQNLSASRPQDRQFILSSKKLLLSDSGFYLCAWSTVNEKLFFGSGTQLSVL.

The genes are TRBV3-1 (or the pseudogene TRBV3-2) and TRBJ1-6, with D hard to call. Deletions cut 1 base from V and 10 bases from J, with 14 bases between. From germline, CDR1 is LGHDT and CDR2 YNNKEL (reference sequence). This CDR3 comprises 15 residues. CDR3 nucleotide sequence: TGTGCCAGCAGCCAAGGGGTGGGTTCGGAGTCACCCCTCCACTTT. Translation gives CASSQGVGSESPLHF.

This chain connects TRBV5-1 to TRBJ2-3; 7 positions agree with TRBD2. After removal of 7 bases from V and 0 bases from J, the junction contained 8 bases not matched to a gene. Germline V gene data show CDR1 as SGHRS and CDR2 as YFSETQ. The CDR3 covers 15 residues. The CDR3 region has the DNA TGCGCCAGCGGGGGGACTACGTCTAGCACAGATACGCAGTATTTT. It codes for CASGGTTSSTDTQYF.

This clone has a single count. The chain links TRBV6-4 to TRBJ1-5; 9 bases match TRBD1. Germline assignment: CDR1 MRHNA and CDR2 SNTAGT. The CDR3 length is 18 residues. V gave up 3 bases and J gave up 0 bases; unmatched junction bases: 9. CDR3 protein: CASSEWVRDRDSNQPQHF. The CDR3 region has the DNA TGTGCCAGCAGTGAGTGGGTACGGGACAGGGATAGCAATCAGCCCCAGCATTTT.

The chain joins TRBV7-9 to TRBJ1-4, with TRBD1 matching 8 bases. Germline CDR1 reads SEHNR; CDR2 reads FQNEAQ (reference sequence). J was trimmed by 9 bases and V by 1 base; bases with no gene match: 10. The CDR3 extends over 16 amino acids. CDR3 DNA: TGTGCCAGCAGCTTAGGAGTTGGACAGGGAACTAAAAAACTGTTTTTT. This translates into CASSLGVGQGTKKLFF.

This clone was seen a handful of times. V and J are TRBV5-1 and TRBJ2-2; D possibly corresponds to TRBD2 (5 bases). Germline V gene lookup returns CDR1 SGHRS and CDR2 YFSETQ. This CDR3 contains 15 residues. Between the trimmed V and J ends, which lost 3 bases and 5 bases, there was a span of 14 bases. The CDR3 loop reads CASSYSGIGTGELFF. In DNA form, the CDR3 reads TGCGCCAGCAGCTATTCGGGGATTGGGACCGGGGAGCTGTTTTTT.

The chain recombines TRBV28 with TRBJ1-2, with 8 bases identical to TRBD1. Germline V gives CDR1 MDHEN, CDR2 SYDVKM. The length of the CDR3 is 14 residues. The ends lost 6 bases at V and 7 bases at J; junction bases unmatched: 10. The DNA of the CDR3 is TGTGCCAGCAGGGCAGGGGGCCTTCTCTCTGGCTACACCTTC. The encoded protein is CASRAGGLLSGYTF.

V is TRBV7-9 and J is TRBJ2-3; 7 bases are a match to TRBD1. The CDR3 runs to 13 residues. Germline lookup yields CDR1 SEHNR and CDR2 FQNEAQ (reference sequence). With 8 bases clipped from V and 4 bases from J, the junction kept 6 bases outside the gene matches. In nucleotides, the CDR3 is TGTGCCAGCGCCTACAGGGGCGCAGATACGCAGTATTTT. As protein: CASAYRGADTQYF.

This clone was detected only a few times. This chain joins TRBV6-5 and TRBJ1-4, with D uncertain. Trimming took 8 bases from V and 8 from J, leaving 12 bases between them. Germline V gene lookup returns CDR1 MNHEY and CDR2 SVGAGI. This CDR3 is 12 amino acids long. CDR3 nucleotide sequence: TGTGCCAGCGCGGGCGGACGGGAAAAACTGTTTTTT. Translating gives CASAGGREKLFF.

The chain has TRBV6-5 and TRBJ2-7, with TRBD1 matching over 8 bases. CDR3 length: 15 residues. Trimming removed 5 bases from V and 4 bases from J; junction bases left unmatched: 10. CDR1 MNHEY and CDR2 SVGAGI come from the germline V gene. The CDR3 coding sequence is TGTGCCAGCAGTCCAACGAGGGACAGGCCGTACGAGCAGTACTTC. Its translation: CASSPTRDRPYEQYF.

The chain couples TRBV5-1 to TRBJ1-2; 10 nucleotides match TRBD1. The trim removed 4 bases at V and 1 base at J, leaving 4 bases unmatched. Germline V CDR1 and CDR2: SGHRS, YFSETQ. The CDR3 is 15 residues long. The CDR3: CASSHGDRGNYGYTF. CDR3 nucleotides: TGCGCCAGCAGCCACGGGGACAGGGGTAACTATGGCTACACCTTC.